This T cell receptor beta chain was identified during a study of type 1 regulatory T cells (TCRdb year 2021). With regard to the full study: An in vitro protocol by which a Tr1-enriched, alloantigen-specific CD4 T cell product named T-allo10 was generated was characterized in the study. T-allo10 was being tested clinically in patients with hematological malignancies who were undergoing allogeneic hematopoietic stem cell transplantation.

T-allo10 cells derived from donors were reported to be host alloantigen-specific and anergic, and to suppress in an alloantigen-specific manner. A note on this clonotype: Its antigen remains undetermined. Within one base of it there is no much larger clone, and no base qualities were kept.

Data came from an Illumina MiSeq. Using fastp trimming at Q25 and MiXCR clonotype assembly, TCRdb reanalyzed the public sequencing data and kept in-frame beta chains. Here each entry gathers all rows of one CDR3 protein and keeps the most common genes and DNA. The sample has fewer than 70,000 distinct CDR3 sequences on record, approximately 64% of them singletons. 6.5% to 8.5% of the sample lies in the top ten. The receptor's source is a human donor in good health. Sequenced sample: cultured T cells, either the whole culture or a sorted T cell fraction (not recorded which). According to the study, the label for this sample's cell subset or site signals: Tr1-enriched cell product generated in vitro against host alloantigens.

The DNA sequence is TGTGCCAGCAGCTTAGCGCCCTACAATGAGCAGTTCTTC. This gives the protein CASSLAPYNEQFF. The chain joins TRBV7-2 to TRBJ2-1, with the D gene not confidently named. The CDR1 and CDR2 encoded by the germline V gene are SGHTA and FQGNSA. V loses 0 bases, J loses 2 bases, and the germline ends lie 2 bases apart. Including the terminal cysteine and phenylalanine, the CDR3 comprises 13 residues. Only the CDR3 portion is preserved as DNA: 39 bases, with reading frame beginning at the first base.